The T cell receptor beta chain described here comes from a study of blood T cell repertoires in COVID-19. On the study more broadly: From the United States, Italy and Spain came samples of acute and convalescent COVID-19.

Per the original data handling: The authors estimated nucleated cell counts from reference gene primer amplification. The assay was immunoSEQ multiplex PCR, and TCRdb's table has in-frame clones only and misses some. The DNA was the basis for D and trimming; V, J and clone size are from that table. The sample lists 250,000 to 300,000 clones; approximately 86% were seen once. This clone came up once. The germline V gene encodes CDR1 SGDLS and CDR2 YYNGEE. V was pared by 8 bases and J by 5 bases, with 8 bases of the junction left unmatched. The CDR3 has 15 residues. The chain uses TRBV9 and TRBJ2-1; 12 bases match TRBD2. The sequenced sample consisted of peripheral blood. The sequence was obtained from a woman younger than 35 with acute or convalescent COVID-19. CDR3 sequence reads: CASGATSGRHNEQFF. Written as DNA, the CDR3 is TGTGCCAGTGGCGCGACTAGCGGGAGACACAATGAGCAGTTCTTC.